This entry lists 21 T cell receptor beta chains sequenced from one sample in a study of OX40 agonist ivuxolimab in advanced cancers. The assay was immunoSEQ multiplex PCR, and TCRdb's table has in-frame clones only and misses some. In the table there are some 94,000 clones, about 90% of which are singletons. Sequences were derived from CD4+ or CD8+ T cells sorted from blood, sampled in a trial of the OX40 agonist ivuxolimab. All receptors come from an adult with an advanced solid tumor such as melanoma, head and neck, liver or kidney cancer.

The rearrangement uses TRBV10-2 and TRBJ1-2; no clear D. The CDR3 runs 14 residues. V was cut by 0 bases and J by 4 bases, with 9 bases left in between. Germline lookup yields CDR1 WSHSY and CDR2 SAAADI. CDR3 sequence reads: CASSESGLAYGYTF. The CDR3 nucleotides are TGCGCCAGCAGTGAGTCGGGATTGGCCTATGGCTACACCTTC.

The chain joins TRBV15 to TRBJ2-7; tentative D call: TRBD1 (6 bases). The CDR3 is 14 amino acids. Trimming removed 2 bases from V and 5 bases from J, with 13 bases in between. Germline assignment: CDR1 LNHNV and CDR2 YYDKDF (reference sequence). The CDR3 DNA sequence: TGTGCCACCAGCAGACACAGGGTAGAGGACGAGCAGTACTTC. It specifies CATSRHRVEDEQYF.

This clone has only a few counts. CDR3 sequence: CASSLSGTRIEAFF. CDR3 DNA: TGTGCCAGCAGCTTAAGCGGTACGCGGATTGAAGCTTTCTTT. V usage is TRBV7-9 and J usage is TRBJ1-1; D is undetermined. The V end lost 2 bases, the J end lost 7 bases, and 14 bases lay between the germline ends. Germline V gives CDR1 SEHNR, CDR2 FQNEAQ (reference sequence). CDR3 length: 14 residues.

The J gene is TRBJ2-7, the V gene TRBV10-3; D is perhaps TRBD1 or TRBD2 (5 bases each). Germline CDR1 reads ENHRY; CDR2 reads SYGVKD. Trimming left V 4 bases short and J 3 bases short, with 10 bases between. The CDR3 length is 13 residues. The CDR3 bases are TGTGCCATCAGTGGGGGGTCCCTCTACGAGCAGTACTTC. This translates into CAISGGSLYEQYF.

V gene TRBV11-2 combines with J gene TRBJ2-3; 9 bases align to TRBD1. Germline CDR1 is SGHAT and CDR2 is FQNNGV. The ends lost 5 bases at V and 4 bases at J; junction bases unmatched: 10. The CDR3 length is 16 residues. This chain's CDR3 is CASSKTGTGSPDTQYF. In nucleotides, the CDR3 is TGTGCCAGCAGCAAGACCGGGACAGGGAGCCCAGATACGCAGTATTTT.

V is TRBV6-1 and J is TRBJ1-5, with D unclear. Germline V gene sequence: CDR1 MNHNS, CDR2 SASEGT. V lost 1 base and J lost 9, with 13 bases in between. The CDR3 has 14 amino acids. CDR3 residues: CASSEGGVRVPQHF. CDR3 nucleotide sequence: TGTGCCAGCAGTGAAGGCGGAGTTCGGGTGCCCCAGCATTTT.

The chain has TRBV5-1 and TRBJ1-2; TRBD1 is a possible D gene (5 bases). CDR1 and CDR2 from the germline V gene are SGHRS and YFSETQ. V lost 3 bases, J lost 1 base, and 10 bases lay in between. The CDR3 consists of 14 residues. The CDR3 DNA reads TGCGCCAGCAGCTGGGACGGGGATAACTATGGCTACACCTTC. It codes for CASSWDGDNYGYTF.

This clone has a single count. V usage is TRBV18 and J usage is TRBJ2-3; 11 nucleotides agree with TRBD1. Trimming at V came to 2 bases and at J to 3 bases, leaving 4 bases not matched to a gene. The CDR3 is 16 residues long. The germline gives CDR1 KGHSH, CDR2 LQKENI. The CDR3 region has the DNA TGTGCCAGCTCACCATTCGGGACAGGGGGTACAGATACGCAGTATTTT. The encoded protein is CASSPFGTGGTDTQYF.

The J gene is TRBJ2-5, the V gene TRBV6-5; tentatively, D is TRBD1 (6 bases). This CDR3 is 13 amino acids long. The germline CDR1 and CDR2 sequences are MNHEY and SVGAGI. V shed 6 bases and J shed 2 bases, with 10 bases lying between them. The CDR3: CASSRGQQETQYF. Here the CDR3 DNA reads TGTGCCAGCAGCCGTGGACAGCAAGAGACCCAGTACTTC.

This clone showed up just a few times. J is TRBJ2-7 and V is TRBV6-1; the D gene is possibly TRBD1 (6 bases). The CDR3 sequence is 14 residues long. The germline CDR1 and CDR2 sequences are MNHNS and SASEGT. Trimming stripped 2 bases from V and 4 bases from J, with 12 bases between. The CDR3 coding sequence is TGTGCCAGCAGTGAACGGCGAGGGGGATACGAGCAGTACTTC. This translates into CASSERRGGYEQYF.

The chain uses TRBV7-2 and TRBJ1-2; D is unresolved. Germline-derived CDR1 and CDR2 are SGHTA and FQGNSA. V was shortened by 1 base and J by 2 bases, with 8 bases between the two germline ends. This CDR3 is built from 14 residues. CDR3 loop: CASSLDQSNYGYTF. CDR3 coding DNA: TGTGCCAGCAGCTTAGATCAGTCAAACTATGGCTACACCTTC.

The chain is built from TRBV27 and TRBJ2-5; 9 bases are a match to TRBD1. Germline values: CDR1 MNHEY, CDR2 SMNVEV (reference sequence). CDR3 length equals 14 residues. V lost 6 bases to trimming and J lost 5 bases; unmatched junction nucleotides: 7. The CDR3 loop reads CASSPGQGRETQYF. For the CDR3, the DNA is TGTGCCAGCAGCCCTGGACAGGGGAGGGAGACCCAGTACTTC.

The chain is built from TRBV6-5 and TRBJ1-2; D remains unclear. Trimming took 1 base from V and 3 from J, leaving 6 bases between them. This CDR3 is built from 13 residues. CDR1 MNHEY and CDR2 SVGAGI come from the germline V gene. This CDR3 is CASSYWRDYGYTF. The CDR3 region has the DNA TGTGCCAGCAGTTACTGGCGGGACTATGGCTACACCTTC.

The chain has TRBV27 and TRBJ2-7; 9 nucleotides line up with TRBD1. Germline CDR1 MNHEY, CDR2 SMNVEV (reference sequence). Trimming took 5 bases from V and 0 from J; bases not matched to a gene: 2. The CDR3 has 14 residues. Here the CDR3 reads CASSRDRDSYEQYF. DNA for the CDR3: TGTGCCAGCAGTAGGGACAGGGACTCCTACGAGCAGTACTTC.

On this clone: Germline is not matched at one junction end, which may reflect a read error. The chain combines TRBV5-1 with TRBJ2-7; 8 nucleotides agree with TRBD2. This CDR3 comprises 13 residues. CDR1 and CDR2 from the germline V gene are SGHRS and YFSETQ. The DNA for the CDR3 is TGTGCCAGCAGAAGGAGCGGGAGCTACGAGCAGTACTTC. Translated, it gives CASRRSGSYEQYF.

The gene calls are TRBV19 and TRBJ2-2; 15 nucleotides match TRBD2. V gave up 5 bases and J gave up 6 bases; unmatched junction bases: 10. In germline, CDR1 is LNHDA, CDR2 SQIVND (reference sequence). The CDR3 is made up of 18 amino acids. CDR3 in amino acids: CASSSRTSGRGGAGELFF. In DNA form, the CDR3 reads TGTGCCAGTAGTTCCCGGACTAGCGGGAGGGGTGGCGCCGGGGAGCTGTTTTTT. Full variable domain (rest looked up from reference TRBV19 and TRBJ2-2): DGGITQSPKYLFRKEGQNVTLSCEQNLNHDAMYWYRQDPGQGLRLIYYSQIVNDFQKGDIAEGYSVSREKKESFPLTVTSAQKNPTAFYLCASSSRTSGRGGAGELFFGEGSRLTVL.

The CDR3 coding sequence is TGTGCCAGCAGCTCCGACTATACCACAGATACGCAGTATTTT. The encoded protein is CASSSDYTTDTQYF. This chain uses TRBV5-4 with TRBJ2-3; D might be TRBD2 (5 bases). CDR1 and CDR2 from the germline V gene are SGHNT and YYREEE (reference sequence). The CDR3 has 14 amino acids. V lost 3 bases, J lost 2 bases, and 10 bases lay in between.

The chain is built from TRBV5-1 and TRBJ2-5; D may be TRBD2 (6 bases). The CDR3 is made up of 14 amino acids. V lost 0 bases to trimming and J lost 2 bases, with 8 bases between them. CDR1 SGHRS and CDR2 YFSETQ come from the germline V gene. As DNA, the CDR3 is TGCGCCAGCAGCTTGGGACTAGGGCAAGAGACCCAGTACTTC. Amino acids: CASSLGLGQETQYF.

V usage is TRBV30 and J usage is TRBJ1-5; D perhaps matches TRBD1 (6 bases). Germline V gives CDR1 GTSNPN, CDR2 SVGIG (reference sequence). Trimming shortened V by 0 bases and J by 0 bases, and 12 bases separated the two germline ends. The CDR3 covers 16 residues. CDR3 protein: CAWSVRTAYSNQPQHF. The CDR3 coding sequence is TGTGCCTGGAGTGTACGGACAGCTTATAGCAATCAGCCCCAGCATTTT. The whole variable domain, remainder taken from reference TRBV30 and TRBJ1-5, is SQTIHQWPATLVQPVGSPLSLECTVEGTSNPNLYWYRQAAGRGLQLLFYSVGIGQISSEVPQNLSASRPQDRQFILSSKKLLLSDSGFYLCAWSVRTAYSNQPQHFGDGTRLSIL.

This clone was seen once. The rearrangement uses TRBV10-3 and TRBJ2-1; 14 nucleotides align to TRBD2. The V segment lost 10 bases and the J segment 5 bases; nucleotides outside the gene matches: 10. The length of the CDR3 is 16 residues. Germline CDR1 ENHRY, CDR2 SYGVKD. CDR3 region: CATFRGTSGSHNEQFF. CDR3 nucleotides: TGTGCCACCTTCCGGGGGACTAGCGGGAGCCACAATGAGCAGTTCTTC.

This chain links TRBV25-1 with TRBJ2-1; TRBD2 might be the D (5 bases). The CDR3 runs to 13 residues. Germline V gene lookup returns CDR1 MGHDK and CDR2 SYGVNS. V was trimmed by 0 bases and J by 8 bases, leaving 8 bases between them. The CDR3 coding sequence is TGTGCCAGCAGTGAATATGGTAGCGATGAGCAGTTCTTC. Its translation: CASSEYGSDEQFF. Filled out from reference TRBV25-1 and TRBJ2-1, the complete variable domain reads EADIYQTPRYLVIGTGKKITLECSQTMGHDKMYWYQQDPGMELHLIHYSYGVNSTEKGDLSSESTVSRIRTEHFPLTLESARPSHTSQYLCASSEYGSDEQFFGPGTRLTVL.